This T cell receptor beta chain derives from a study of blood T cell repertoires in COVID-19. J gave up 5 bases and V 4 bases, and 8 bases lay outside the gene matches. This CDR3 is 15 amino acids long. CDR1 is SGDLS and CDR2 is YYNGEE in the germline V gene. Method: immunoSEQ multiplex PCR; TCRdb's copy keeps in-frame clones and lacks some. The sample records about 390,000 clones, 80% to 90% being singletons. This chain links TRBV9 with TRBJ2-1, with 8 bases fitting TRBD1. The sample was peripheral blood. The receptor's source is a woman in her sixties with COVID-19, enrolled during active disease. As DNA, the CDR3 is TGTGCCAGCAGCCCCCGGACAGGGAGAAACAATGAGCAGTTCTTC. It encodes CASSPRTGRNNEQFF. Together with reference TRBV9 and TRBJ2-1, the CDR3 gives the full variable domain: DSGVTQTPKHLITATGQRVTLRCSPRSGDLSVYWYQQSLDQGLQFLIQYYNGEERAKGNILERFSAQQFPDLHSELNLSSLELGDSALYFCASSPRTGRNNEQFFGPGTRLTVL.